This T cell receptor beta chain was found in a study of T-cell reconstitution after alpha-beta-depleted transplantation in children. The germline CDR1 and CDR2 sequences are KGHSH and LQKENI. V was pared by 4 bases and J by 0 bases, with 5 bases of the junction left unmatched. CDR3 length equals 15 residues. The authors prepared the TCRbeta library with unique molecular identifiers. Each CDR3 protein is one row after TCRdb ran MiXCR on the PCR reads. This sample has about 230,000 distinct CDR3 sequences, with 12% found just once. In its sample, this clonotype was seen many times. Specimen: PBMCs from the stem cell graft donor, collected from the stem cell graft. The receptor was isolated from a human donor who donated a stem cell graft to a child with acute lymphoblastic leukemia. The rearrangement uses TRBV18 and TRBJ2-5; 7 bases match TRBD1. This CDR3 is CASSLRQGNQETQYF. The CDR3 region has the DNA TGTGCCAGCTCACTACGACAGGGCAACCAAGAGACCCAGTACTTC.